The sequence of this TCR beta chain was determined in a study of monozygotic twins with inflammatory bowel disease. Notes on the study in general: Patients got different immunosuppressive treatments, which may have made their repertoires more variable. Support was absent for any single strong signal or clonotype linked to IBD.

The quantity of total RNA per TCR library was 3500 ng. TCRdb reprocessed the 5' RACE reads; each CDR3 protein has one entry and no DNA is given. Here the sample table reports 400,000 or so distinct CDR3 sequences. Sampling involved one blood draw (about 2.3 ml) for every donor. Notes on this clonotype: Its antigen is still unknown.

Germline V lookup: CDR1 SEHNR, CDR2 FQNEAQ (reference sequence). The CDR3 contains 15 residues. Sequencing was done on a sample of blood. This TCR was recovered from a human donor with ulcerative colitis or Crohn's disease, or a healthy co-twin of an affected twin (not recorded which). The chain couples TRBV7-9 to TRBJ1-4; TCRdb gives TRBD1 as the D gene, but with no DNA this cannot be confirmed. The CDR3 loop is CASSSDRGVIEKLFF.